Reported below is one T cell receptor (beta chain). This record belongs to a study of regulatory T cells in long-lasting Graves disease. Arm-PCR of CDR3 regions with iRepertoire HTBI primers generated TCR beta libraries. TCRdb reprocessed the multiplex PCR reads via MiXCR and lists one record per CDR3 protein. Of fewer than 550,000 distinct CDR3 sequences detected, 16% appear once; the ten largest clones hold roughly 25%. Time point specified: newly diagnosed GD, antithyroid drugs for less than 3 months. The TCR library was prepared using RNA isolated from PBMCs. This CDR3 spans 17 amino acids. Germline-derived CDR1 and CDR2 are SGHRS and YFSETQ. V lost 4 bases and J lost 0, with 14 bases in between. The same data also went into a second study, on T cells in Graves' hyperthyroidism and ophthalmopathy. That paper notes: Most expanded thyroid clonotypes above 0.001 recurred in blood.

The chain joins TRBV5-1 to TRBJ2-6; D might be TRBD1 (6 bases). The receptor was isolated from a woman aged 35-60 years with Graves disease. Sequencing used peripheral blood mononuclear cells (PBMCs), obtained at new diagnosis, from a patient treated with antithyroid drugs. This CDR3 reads CASSPGQLFSGANVLTF. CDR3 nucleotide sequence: TGCGCCAGCAGCCCCGGACAGCTTTTCTCTGGGGCCAACGTCCTGACTTTC.